This T cell receptor beta chain was sequenced for a study of blood T cells in healthy people across ages. Whole-study context: With template switching, about one barcoded beta molecule was captured per two T cells.

This CDR3 region has 13 residues. Trimming pared 6 bases from V and 3 bases from J, leaving 11 bases between. Germline V gene sequence: CDR1 SGHTA, CDR2 FQGNSA. With respect to this clonotype: Its matching antigen is unknown.

General study findings and limits: The percentage of naive T cells correlated strongly with TCR beta diversity.

Total RNA, at least 5.5 micrograms per sample, came from PBMCs. The second PCR ran about 6 to 12 cycles with a sample-barcoded 5' primer and J-beta primers. Carrying 12 random nucleotides, a template-switch adaptor labeled each individual cDNA molecule. TCRdb analysed the 5' RACE reads with MiXCR anew, one entry per CDR3 protein. Of about 1.8 million distinct CDR3 sequences in the sample, less than 50% were seen once. This TCR derives from a woman aged 40-49 years in good health. Sequenced input: blood. The chain recombines TRBV7-2 with TRBJ2-5, with a possible D match to TRBD1 (5 bases). CDR3: CASRLGAEETQYF. The DNA for the CDR3 is TGTGCCAGCAGACTTGGGGCGGAAGAGACCCAGTACTTC. Together with reference TRBV7-2 and TRBJ2-5, the CDR3 gives the full variable domain: GAGVSQSPSNKVTEKGKDVELRCDPISGHTALYWYRQSLGQGLEFLIYFQGNSAPDKSGLPSDRFSAERTGGSVSTLTIQRTQQEDSAVYLCASRLGAEETQYFGPGTRLLVL.